The 3 T cell receptor beta chains given below trace back to one sample, sequenced in a study of T-cell reconstitution after alpha-beta-depleted transplantation in children. Unique molecular identifiers were incorporated into the prepared TCRbeta library. Using its own MiXCR run on the PCR reads, TCRdb lists one record per CDR3 protein. The profile covers 610,000 or so distinct CDR3 sequences, with 25% to 30% appearing a single time and under 45% taken by the ten largest. Sequenced material: PBMCs, taken before TCRalphabeta/CD19-depleted stem cell transplant. The receptors stem from a boy less than two years old with Wiskott-Aldrich syndrome, due to receive a stem cell transplant.

This clonotype was counted a few times. The chain uses TRBV12-3 or TRBV12-4 and TRBJ1-5; TRBD1 is a possible D gene (5 bases). The CDR3 is 14 amino acids. The V end lost 6 bases, the J end lost 9 bases, and 18 bases lay between the germline ends. The CDR3: CASSHYPGQGPQHF. CDR3 nucleotides: TGTGCCAGCAGCCACTACCCCGGCCAGGGGCCCCAGCATTTT.

The chain uses TRBV5-1 and TRBJ2-7; D tentatively fits TRBD1 or TRBD2 (5 bases each). Trimming removed 0 bases at V and 5 bases at J, with 9 bases between. The germline V gene has CDR1 SGHRS and CDR2 YFSETQ. The CDR3 has 13 residues. The CDR3 region has the DNA TGCGCCAGCAGCTTGGTGGGGACCAACGAGCAGTACTTC. It encodes CASSLVGTNEQYF.

This clonotype was seen only a few times. The CDR3: CASSFNARGGRGEQFF. CDR3 nucleotides: TGTGCCAGCAGTTTTAACGCGCGCGGGGGTAGGGGTGAGCAGTTCTTC. The J gene is TRBJ2-1, the V gene TRBV12-3 or TRBV12-4; 7 bases fit TRBD2. This CDR3 spans 16 amino acids. Trimming took 3 bases from V and 9 from J; bases not matched to a gene: 14.